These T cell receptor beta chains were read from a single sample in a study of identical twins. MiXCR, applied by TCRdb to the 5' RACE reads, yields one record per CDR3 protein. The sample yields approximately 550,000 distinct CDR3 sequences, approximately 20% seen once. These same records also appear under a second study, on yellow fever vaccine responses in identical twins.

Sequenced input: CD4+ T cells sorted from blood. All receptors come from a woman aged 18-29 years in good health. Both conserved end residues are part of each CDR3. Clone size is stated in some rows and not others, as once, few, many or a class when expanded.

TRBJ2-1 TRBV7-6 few CASSFAGGPYNEQFF
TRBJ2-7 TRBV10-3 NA CAITDLTGIYEQYF
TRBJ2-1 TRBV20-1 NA CSASRGLAGGSSYNEQFF
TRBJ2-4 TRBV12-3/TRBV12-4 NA CASSLGGLVQYF
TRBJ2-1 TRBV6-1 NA CASSTPDTGEQFF
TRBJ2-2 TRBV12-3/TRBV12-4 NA CASSFRSLAGGMGTGELFF
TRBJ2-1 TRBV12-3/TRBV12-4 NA CASSFWTSGSLNHEQFF
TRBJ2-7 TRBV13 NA CASSLGPRGDGETYEQYF
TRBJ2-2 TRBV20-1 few CSARAPLNTGELFF
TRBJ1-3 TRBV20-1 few CSASSPGNTIYF
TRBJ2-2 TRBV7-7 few CASSFDVSGVDTGELFF
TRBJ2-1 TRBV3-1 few CASSPRGTKDEQFF
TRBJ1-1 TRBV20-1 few CSARWDTRGGAFF
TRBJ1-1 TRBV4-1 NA CASSPPDRVPEAFF
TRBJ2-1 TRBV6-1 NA CASTGISGGSYNEQFF
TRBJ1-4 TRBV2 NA CASRGAGPNEKLFF
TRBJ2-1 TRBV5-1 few CASSFGTSASTDEQFF
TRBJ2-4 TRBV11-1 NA CASSPSLREGLAKNIQYF
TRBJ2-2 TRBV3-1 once CASSQGWDPRTGELFF
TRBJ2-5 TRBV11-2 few CASSFHSGPYQETQYF
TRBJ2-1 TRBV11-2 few CASSFSGLEGRNEQFF
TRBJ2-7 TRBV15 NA CATSRIGQGNYEQYF
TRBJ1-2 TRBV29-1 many CSARGTVGGYTF
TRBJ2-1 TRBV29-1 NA CSIESPGLASFGEQFF
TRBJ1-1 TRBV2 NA CASSEAQGNAFF
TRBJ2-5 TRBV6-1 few CASTERWDRTQETQYF
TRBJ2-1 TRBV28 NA CASSLPGQGTWWGQFF
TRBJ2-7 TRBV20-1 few CSARGYGLAGASNEQYF
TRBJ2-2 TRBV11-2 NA CASSFMAGHTGELFF
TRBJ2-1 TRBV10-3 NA CAISDKTGVLNNEQFF
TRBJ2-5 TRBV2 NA CASSEVRGVLQETQYF
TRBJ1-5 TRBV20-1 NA CSARGLGNQPQHF
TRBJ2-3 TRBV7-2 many CASSLVGQGTDTQYF
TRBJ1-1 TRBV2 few CASSAGRGKNTEAFF
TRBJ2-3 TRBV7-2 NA CASSKGGLASTDTQYF
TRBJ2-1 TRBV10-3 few CAISERGDGASAEQFF